This TCR beta chain was captured by sequencing in a study of blood T cell repertoires in COVID-19. Looking at the study overall: T cells, B-cell-depleted T cells, or PBMCs provided the cDNA or gDNA that served as material.

Deletions cut 4 bases from V and 1 base from J, with 11 bases between. The CDR3 is 15 residues long. Germline lookup yields CDR1 SGHRS and CDR2 YFSETQ. Authors' processing steps: Using reference gene primer amplification, nucleated cell counts were estimated. Some clones are missing from TCRdb's copy, which holds only in-frame ones; the method was immunoSEQ multiplex PCR. The V and J calls and clone size were taken over from that table, and D and trimming were inferred from the DNA. The sample records some 250,000 clones, about 90% being singletons. The source of this sequence is a young woman who had recovered from COVID-19. The sample consisted of peripheral blood. The J gene is TRBJ2-2, the V gene TRBV5-1, with D maybe TRBD1 (6 bases). Written as DNA, the CDR3 is TGCGCCAGCAGCCGGACACAGGGGAACACCGGGGAGCTGTTTTTT. Protein product: CASSRTQGNTGELFF. Together with reference TRBV5-1 and TRBJ2-2, the CDR3 gives the full variable domain: KAGVTQTPRYLIKTRGQQVTLSCSPISGHRSVSWYQQTPGQGLQFLFEYFSETQRNKGNFPGRFSGRQFSNSRSEMNVSTLELGDSALYLCASSRTQGNTGELFFGEGSRLTVL.